Listed here are 12 T cell receptor beta chains from one sample, sequenced in a study of cytomegalovirus exposure and HLA in healthy donors. 60 Vbeta and 13 Jbeta primers were used in PCR. Clones were sequenced by immunoSEQ multiplex PCR, and TCRdb holds only the in-frame ones, with some missing. The sample lists under 150,000 clones, over 8% seen once, with 1.5% to 2% in the top ten. Input material: PBMCs. Receptors were obtained from a male donor in good health and CMV-seronegative.

This clone was counted a few times. The V gene is TRBV29-1, the J gene TRBJ2-3; TRBD2 agrees at 11 bases. The CDR3 contains 14 residues. Trimming took 8 bases from V and 2 from J; bases not matched to a gene: 6. Germline V gene sequence: CDR1 SQVTM, CDR2 ANQGSEA. Written as DNA, the CDR3 is TGCAGCACCGGGACTAGCGGCTACACAGATACGCAGTATTTT. It codes for CSTGTSGYTDTQYF.

V is TRBV2 and J is TRBJ2-7; 8 bases match TRBD1. V lost 6 bases, J lost 3 bases, and 7 bases stayed unmatched. CDR3 length: 14 amino acids. Germline loops: CDR1 SNHLY, CDR2 FYNNEI. The CDR3 reads CASSLDRGLYEQYF. Written as DNA, the CDR3 is TGTGCCAGCAGCCTAGACAGGGGCCTCTACGAGCAGTACTTC.

This clone was recorded a few times. The genes are TRBV7-2 and TRBJ2-7; the D gene is possibly TRBD1 (6 bases). From germline, CDR1 is SGHTA and CDR2 FQGNSA. Trimming took off 5 bases at V and 3 bases at J, with 17 bases between the two ends. This CDR3 is built from 15 residues. The CDR3 nucleotides are TGTGCCAGCAGCACTATCACAGGGCGCAACTACGAGCAGTACTTC. Protein: CASSTITGRNYEQYF.

This chain joins TRBV28 and TRBJ1-2; TRBD1 agrees at 7 bases. The trim removed 2 bases at V and 6 bases at J, leaving 6 bases unmatched. Germline V gene data show CDR1 as MDHEN and CDR2 as SYDVKM. The CDR3 spans 14 residues. CDR3 amino acids: CASSLTPRGDGYTF. The CDR3 DNA reads as TGTGCCAGCAGTTTAACCCCCAGGGGGGATGGCTACACCTTC.

J is TRBJ2-7 and V is TRBV10-1, with a tentative D call TRBD1 (6 bases). The V gene lost 6 bases and the J gene lost 1 base, with 13 bases spanning the gap. The CDR3 extends over 14 amino acids. Germline lookup yields CDR1 WNHNN and CDR2 SYGVQD (reference sequence). Here the CDR3 DNA reads TGCGCCAGCAGGGACACAGGGATTTCCTACGAGCAGTACTTC. This sequence encodes CASRDTGISYEQYF.

This clone has a handful of counts. This rearrangement joins TRBV9 to TRBJ1-3, with 8 bases fitting TRBD1. The trim removed 2 bases at V and 2 bases at J, leaving 6 bases unmatched. The germline V gene encodes CDR1 SGDLS and CDR2 YYNGEE. This CDR3 spans 16 amino acids. This chain's CDR3 is CASSVTGGGTGNTIYF. Here the CDR3 DNA reads TGTGCCAGCAGCGTTACAGGGGGTGGGACTGGAAACACCATATATTTT.

This clone appeared a few times. The chain joins TRBV6-5 to TRBJ2-3; perhaps TRBD1 as D (6 bases). Germline CDR1 reads MNHEY; CDR2 reads SVGAGI. This CDR3 comprises 15 residues. V was pared by 0 bases and J by 3 bases, with 10 bases between. The CDR3 spells CASSYSRTDTDTQYF. For the CDR3, the DNA is TGTGCCAGCAGTTACTCGAGGACAGATACAGATACGCAGTATTTT.

Note on this clone: Other DNA sequences from this sample encode an identical CDR3 as well. The chain is built from TRBV4-2 and TRBJ1-1; D is possibly TRBD1 (5 bases). Germline V lookup: CDR1 LGHNA, CDR2 YNFKEQ. The ends were cut back, 4 bases at V and 7 bases at J, with 19 bases in the middle. The CDR3 is 15 residues long. CDR3 sequence (DNA): TGTGCCAGCAGCCGCGTAGAAGGGGTGAACGTTGAAGCTTTCTTT. Protein sequence: CASSRVEGVNVEAFF.

This clone was recorded a few times. The chain uses TRBV7-9 and TRBJ2-6; 11 nucleotides match TRBD1. The J segment lost 0 bases and the V segment lost 5 bases, leaving 0 bases of the junction unmatched. This CDR3 region has 16 residues. Germline lookup yields CDR1 SEHNR and CDR2 FQNEAQ (reference sequence). CDR3 loop: CASSGTGGSGANVLTF. The CDR3 DNA follows: TGTGCCAGCAGCGGGACAGGGGGCTCTGGGGCCAACGTCCTGACTTTC.

This clone occurred a few times. This sequence joins TRBV6-6 and TRBJ1-4; D is unclear. Germline loops: CDR1 MNHNY, CDR2 SVGAGI (reference sequence). Trimming stripped 7 bases from V and 8 bases from J, with 20 bases between. CDR3 length equals 15 residues. CDR3 in amino acids: CASNTGRSGGEKLFF. In nucleotides, the CDR3 is TGTGCCAGCAACACGGGGAGATCAGGAGGAGAAAAACTGTTTTTT.

The V call is TRBV28, the J call TRBJ1-1; 8 bases are a match to TRBD1. V shed 5 bases and J 7 bases; nucleotides not matched to a gene: 12. Germline values: CDR1 MDHEN, CDR2 SYDVKM. CDR3 length equals 15 residues. The CDR3 DNA reads TGTGCCAGCAGTAAACCGGACAGGGATAACGTTGAAGCTTTCTTT. Its translation is CASSKPDRDNVEAFF.

This clone turned up a few times. The CDR3 loop is CASSLYRLDEQYF. The CDR3 nucleotides are TGTGCCAGCAGCTTATACAGGCTGGACGAGCAGTACTTC. The rearrangement links TRBV7-2 to TRBJ2-7, with D possibly being TRBD1 (5 bases). Germline CDR1 reads SGHTA; CDR2 reads FQGNSA. Trimming took 2 bases from V and 5 from J, leaving 10 bases between them. CDR3 length: 13 amino acids.